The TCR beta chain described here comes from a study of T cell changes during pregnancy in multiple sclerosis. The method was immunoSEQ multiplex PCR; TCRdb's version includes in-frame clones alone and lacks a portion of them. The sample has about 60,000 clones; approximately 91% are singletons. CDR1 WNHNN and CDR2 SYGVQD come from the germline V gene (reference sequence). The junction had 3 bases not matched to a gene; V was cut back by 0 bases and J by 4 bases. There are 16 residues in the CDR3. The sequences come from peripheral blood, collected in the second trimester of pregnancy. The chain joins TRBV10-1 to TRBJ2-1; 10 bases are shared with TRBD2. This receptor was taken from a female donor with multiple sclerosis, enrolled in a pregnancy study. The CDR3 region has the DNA TGCGCCAGCAGTGAGTCGAGAGCGGGGGGGTACAATGAGCAGTTCTTC. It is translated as CASSESRAGGYNEQFF.